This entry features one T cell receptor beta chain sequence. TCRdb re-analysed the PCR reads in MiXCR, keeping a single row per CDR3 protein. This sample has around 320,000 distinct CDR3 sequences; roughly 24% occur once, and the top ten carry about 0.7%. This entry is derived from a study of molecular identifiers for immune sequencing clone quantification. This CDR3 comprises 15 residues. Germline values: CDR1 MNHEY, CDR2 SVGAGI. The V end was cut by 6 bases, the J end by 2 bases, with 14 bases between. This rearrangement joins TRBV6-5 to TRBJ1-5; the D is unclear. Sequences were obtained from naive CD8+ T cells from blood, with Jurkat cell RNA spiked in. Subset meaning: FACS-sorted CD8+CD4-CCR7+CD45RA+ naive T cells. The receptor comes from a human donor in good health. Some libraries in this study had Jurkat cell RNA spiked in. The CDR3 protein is CASSHGVNGNQPQHF. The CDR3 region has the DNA TGTGCCAGCAGCCACGGGGTCAATGGCAATCAGCCCCAGCATTTT.